The 5 T cell receptor beta chains below all came from one sample that was sequenced in a study of OX40 agonist ivuxolimab in advanced cancers. Produced via immunoSEQ multiplex PCR; TCRdb's table is partial and in-frame only. The sample records about 73,000 clones, around 84% being singletons. The sequenced sample was CD4+ or CD8+ T cells sorted from blood, obtained in a trial of the OX40 agonist ivuxolimab. These receptors all stem from an adult with an advanced solid tumor such as melanoma, head and neck, liver or kidney cancer.

V usage is TRBV11-2 and J usage is TRBJ1-2, with D tentatively TRBD1 (6 bases). Trimming shortened V by 0 bases and J by 8 bases, and 10 bases separated the two germline ends. The germline CDR1 and CDR2 sequences are SGHAT and FQNNGV. CDR3 length: 13 amino acids. In DNA, the CDR3 is TGTGCCAGCAGCTTAGAGGCGGGGGGCGGCTACACCTTC. Its translation: CASSLEAGGGYTF.

CDR3 amino acids: CASSQLTSGNTIYF. As DNA, the CDR3 is TGTGCCAGCAGCCAATTGACCTCTGGAAACACCATATATTTT. The V call is TRBV14, the J call TRBJ1-3; no firm D call. The CDR3 is made up of 14 amino acids. Trimming left V 2 bases short and J 0 bases short, with 5 bases between. Germline loops: CDR1 SGHDN, CDR2 FVKESK.

The rearrangement links TRBV19 to TRBJ2-7, with D perhaps being TRBD1 or TRBD2 (5 bases each). Trimming took 1 base from V and 3 from J, leaving 10 bases between them. The CDR3 consists of 14 residues. Germline CDR1 is LNHDA and CDR2 is SQIVND (reference sequence). CDR3 in amino acids: CASSIGQGRYEQYF. CDR3 sequence (DNA): TGTGCCAGTAGTATAGGCCAGGGACGCTACGAGCAGTACTTC.

This chain uses TRBV5-1 with TRBJ2-1; D remains ambiguous. Trimming pared 0 bases from V and 0 bases from J, leaving 7 bases between. This CDR3 is 15 amino acids long. Germline V lookup: CDR1 SGHRS, CDR2 YFSETQ. CDR3 residues: CASSLDDLSYNEQFF. CDR3 DNA: TGCGCCAGCAGCTTGGATGATCTCTCCTACAATGAGCAGTTCTTC. Full variable domain (remainder filled in from reference TRBV5-1 and TRBJ2-1): KAGVTQTPRYLIKTRGQQVTLSCSPISGHRSVSWYQQTPGQGLQFLFEYFSETQRNKGNFPGRFSGRQFSNSRSEMNVSTLELGDSALYLCASSLDDLSYNEQFFGPGTRLTVL.

The chain employs TRBV5-1 and TRBJ2-7, with 7 bases fitting TRBD1. CDR1 and CDR2 (germline): SGHRS, YFSETQ. The CDR3 runs 14 residues. V was clipped by 4 bases and J by 0 bases; unmatched bases: 4. The CDR3 loop reads CASSQDRSSYEQYF. Here the CDR3 DNA reads TGCGCCAGCAGCCAGGACAGGAGCTCCTACGAGCAGTACTTC.